This entry features one T cell receptor beta chain sequence. Its antigen is unknown. The sample comes from a study of cytomegalovirus exposure and HLA in healthy donors. Germline V gene data show CDR1 as MGHRA and CDR2 as YSYEKL. Between the trimmed V and J ends, which lost 4 bases and 7 bases, there was a span of 14 bases. The CDR3 has 14 amino acids. General study results and limits: In an earlier analysis, in 540 or so donors, most V segments appeared productive either ~90% or ~30% of the time. Investigators reported approximately 150 TCR beta chains as tied to cytomegalovirus. A later analysis showed HLA-associated TCR beta chains outstripping equally common others in clonal expansion.

The PCR had 60 Vbeta and 13 Jbeta primers. Original processing notes: Later work found roughly 80 million unique TCR beta chains, with 10 million to 14 million shared. Clones were read by immunoSEQ multiplex PCR, and TCRdb kept only the in-frame ones, dropping some. The V and J calls and the clone size are those of that table, but D and trimming were determined from the DNA. This sample has about 170,000 clones, with over 60% found just once. The gene calls are TRBV4-1 and TRBJ1-5; unclear D gene. The sample consisted of PBMCs. This sequence was found in a girl between 10 and 17 years old in good health and CMV-seronegative. The CDR3 protein is CASSPREGGQPQHF. CDR3 nucleotides: TGCGCCAGCAGCCCGAGGGAGGGAGGCCAGCCCCAGCATTTT.